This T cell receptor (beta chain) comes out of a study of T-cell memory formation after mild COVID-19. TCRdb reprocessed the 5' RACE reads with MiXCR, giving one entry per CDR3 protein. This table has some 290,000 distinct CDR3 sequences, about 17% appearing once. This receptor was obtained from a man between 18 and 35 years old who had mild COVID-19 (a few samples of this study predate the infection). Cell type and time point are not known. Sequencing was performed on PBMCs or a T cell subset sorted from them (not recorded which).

The CDR3 DNA sequence: TGTGCCAGCAGTGAATTCATGGGACGGAATTCACCCCTCCACTTT. Protein product: CASSEFMGRNSPLHF. The J gene is TRBJ1-6, the V gene TRBV25-1, with D maybe TRBD1 (5 bases). V was shortened by 1 base and J by 7 bases, with 11 bases between the two germline ends. Germline V gene lookup returns CDR1 MGHDK and CDR2 SYGVNS. The CDR3 extends over 15 amino acids.